A selection of T cell receptor beta chains follows, all from one sample in a study of blood T cell repertoires in COVID-19. Clones were read by immunoSEQ multiplex PCR, and TCRdb kept only the in-frame ones, dropping some. The data contain about 190,000 clones, around 83% of them seen just once; the ten biggest clones take up 2.5% to 3.5%. Sequenced: peripheral blood. All receptors derive from a man aged 50 to 59 with active or convalescent COVID-19. The CDR3 runs from the conserved cysteine through the conserved F or W. Fields, in order: V gene, D gene, J gene, clone size, CDR3 DNA, CDR3 protein. The D gene is left open where the match is weak. The size entry is marked missing in some rows and otherwise reads once, few, many or a size class.

TRBV27	NA	TRBJ1-3	few	TGTGCCAGCAGTAAAGGGAGGGGAAACACCATATATTTT	CASSKGRGNTIYF
TRBV25-1	NA	TRBJ1-1	few	TGTGCCAGCAGTGAATTCCCTAACACTGAAGCTTTCTTT	CASSEFPNTEAFF
TRBV3-1/TRBV3-2	NA	TRBJ2-7	NA	TGTGCCAGCAGCCAGACTAGCTCCTACGAGCAGTACTTC	CASSQTSSYEQYF
TRBV11-2	TRBD1	TRBJ1-1	few	TGTGCCAGCAGCACCTACAGGGGGCTGAATGAAGCTTTCTTT	CASSTYRGLNEAFF
TRBV10-3	NA	TRBJ2-1	few	TGTGCCATCAGTGACCAGGGGCGCGAACAGTTCTTC	CAISDQGREQFF
TRBV6-2/TRBV6-3	NA	TRBJ1-5	NA	TGTGCCAGCAGTTATCTAGCCAACGAACATCAGCCCCAGCATTTT	CASSYLANEHQPQHF
TRBV7-9	NA	TRBJ1-1	NA	TGTGCCAGCAGCTCCGGACAGTTATCGGAAGCTTTCTTT	CASSSGQLSEAFF
TRBV18	NA	TRBJ1-1	NA	TGTGCCAGCTCACCAGGTGGGGCCGCGGCTGAAGCTTTCTTT	CASSPGGAAAEAFF
TRBV15	NA	TRBJ1-6	NA	TGTGCCACCAGCAGGGGTACCCTAGGATCACCCCTCCACTTT	CATSRGTLGSPLHF
TRBV4-2	TRBD1	TRBJ1-1	few	TGTGCCAGCAGCCTGCACAGGGGGGGAATGAACACTGAAGCTTTCTTT	CASSLHRGGMNTEAFF
TRBV5-4	NA	TRBJ2-2	NA	TGTGCCAGCAGCTGGACGGCGGGAACACCGAACACCGGGGAGCTGTTTTTT	CASSWTAGTPNTGELFF
TRBV30	TRBD2	TRBJ2-3	NA	TGTGCCTGGAGTGTACGTCGAGCGGGAGGGCCAAGCACAGATACGCAGTATTTT	CAWSVRRAGGPSTDTQYF
TRBV4-3	NA	TRBJ2-2	NA	TGCGCCAGCAGCCACGTGAGGGGGATAAACACCGGGGAGCTGTTTTTT	CASSHVRGINTGELFF
TRBV6-5	TRBD1	TRBJ1-6	NA	TGTGCCAGCAGTTACTCGAGGCAGGGGGATTCACCCCTCCACTTT	CASSYSRQGDSPLHF
TRBV5-4	TRBD1	TRBJ2-7	NA	TGTGCCAGCAGCTCCCAGGGGGCCCCCGAGCAGTACTTC	CASSSQGAPEQYF
TRBV9	NA	TRBJ1-2	NA	TGTGCCAGCAGCGGTCGACAGTTATTCTCCCCTTCTGGTGGCTACACCTTC	CASSGRQLFSPSGGYTF
TRBV19	TRBD2	TRBJ2-3	NA	TGTGCCAGTAGCCTAACTAGCGCAGATACGCAGTATTTT	CASSLTSADTQYF
TRBV29-1	NA	TRBJ2-1	NA	TGCAGCGTTGAAAGGGGCTCATCCTACAATGAGCAGTTCTTC	CSVERGSSYNEQFF
TRBV6-5	NA	TRBJ1-2	NA	TGTGCCAGCAGTCTCTATCTAACGTATGGCTACACCTTC	CASSLYLTYGYTF
TRBV27	NA	TRBJ1-4	NA	TGTGCCAGCCGGGAAGTCTGGGAAAAACTGTTTTTT	CASREVWEKLFF
TRBV11-1	NA	TRBJ2-3	NA	TGTGCCAGCAGCCTAGGGAATGGAGGGATCACAGATACGCAGTATTTT	CASSLGNGGITDTQYF
TRBV7-9	NA	TRBJ1-4	NA	TGTGCCAGCAGCCAGGGACTTTCTAATGAAAAACTGTTTTTT	CASSQGLSNEKLFF
TRBV10-1	TRBD1	TRBJ1-2	NA	TGCGCCAGCAGGGGGGACAGGGAGGGCTATGGCTACACCTTC	CASRGDREGYGYTF
TRBV27	TRBD1	TRBJ1-1	NA	TGTGCCAGCAGTACGGAGACAGGGCGACCTTTCTTT	CASSTETGRPFF
TRBV24-1	TRBD1	TRBJ2-1	NA	TGTGCCACCAGTGATACCGGGACAGGTATCTATGAGCAGTTCTTC	CATSDTGTGIYEQFF
TRBV12-3/TRBV12-4	NA	TRBJ1-5	NA	TGTGCCAGCAGTTTAAGTAGATATCAGCCCCAGCATTTT	CASSLSRYQPQHF
TRBV2	TRBD2	TRBJ2-7	NA	TGTGCCAGCAGTTTCTCCGGGACTAGCGGGGGAGGATTCTACGAGCAGTACTTC	CASSFSGTSGGGFYEQYF
TRBV3-1/TRBV3-2	TRBD1	TRBJ2-5	NA	TGTGCCAGCAGCCAAGTAGGGGGCGGACTGCAAGAGACCCAGTACTTC	CASSQVGGGLQETQYF
TRBV7-8	TRBD2	TRBJ2-5	NA	TGTGCCAGCAGCTCACAAACGGGAGGAAGGGCGGGAGAGACCCAGTACTTC	CASSSQTGGRAGETQYF
TRBV6-6	NA	TRBJ1-3	NA	TGTGCCAGCAGTCGAAGGGGAGGGATGGGGTCTGGAAACACCATATATTTT	CASSRRGGMGSGNTIYF
TRBV7-2	TRBD1	TRBJ1-1	NA	TGTGCCAGCAGCTCCCCGACAGGGAGCGGGACTGAAGCTTTCTTT	CASSSPTGSGTEAFF
TRBV7-3	TRBD1	TRBJ2-1	few	TGTGCCAGCAGCTTATCAGGGGGTCGTAATGAGCAGTTCTTC	CASSLSGGRNEQFF
TRBV3-1/TRBV3-2	NA	TRBJ1-2	NA	TGTGCCAGCAGCCGAGTCCAGGGCGCGTATGGCTACACCTTC	CASSRVQGAYGYTF
TRBV27	NA	TRBJ1-5	NA	TGTGCCAGCAGTTCAGCAGGGATTTCGACTTCGCGCAATCAGCCCCAGCATTTT	CASSSAGISTSRNQPQHF
TRBV4-1	NA	TRBJ1-2	once	TGCGCCAGCAGCCAAGATCCGATTTTGGGGGCTTTCGGCTACACCTTC	CASSQDPILGAFGYTF
TRBV12-3/TRBV12-4	NA	TRBJ1-5	NA	TGTGCCAGCACTAAAGGGGGTAATCAGCCCCAGCATTTT	CASTKGGNQPQHF